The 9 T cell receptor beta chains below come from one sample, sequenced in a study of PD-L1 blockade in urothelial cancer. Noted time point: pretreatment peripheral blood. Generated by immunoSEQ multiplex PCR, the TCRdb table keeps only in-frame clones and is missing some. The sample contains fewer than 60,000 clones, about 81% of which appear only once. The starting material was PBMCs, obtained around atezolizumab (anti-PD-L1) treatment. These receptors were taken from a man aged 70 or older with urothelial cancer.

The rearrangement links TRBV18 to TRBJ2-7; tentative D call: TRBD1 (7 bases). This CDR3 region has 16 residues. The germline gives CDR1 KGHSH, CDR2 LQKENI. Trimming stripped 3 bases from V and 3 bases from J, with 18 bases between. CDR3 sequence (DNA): TGTGCCAGCTCACCTGACAGGGTAAAGCGGGTCTACGAGCAGTACTTC. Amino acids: CASSPDRVKRVYEQYF.

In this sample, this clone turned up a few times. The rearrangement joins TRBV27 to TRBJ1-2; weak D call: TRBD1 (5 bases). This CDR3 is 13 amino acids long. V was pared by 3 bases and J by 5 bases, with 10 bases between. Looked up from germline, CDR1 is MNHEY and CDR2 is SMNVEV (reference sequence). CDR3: CASSFRRGYGYTF. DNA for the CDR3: TGTGCCAGCAGTTTCCGTAGGGGATATGGCTACACCTTC.

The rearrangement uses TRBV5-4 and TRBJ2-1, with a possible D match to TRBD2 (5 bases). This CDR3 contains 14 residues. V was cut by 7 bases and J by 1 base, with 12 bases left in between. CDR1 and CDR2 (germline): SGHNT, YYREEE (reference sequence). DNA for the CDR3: TGTGCCAGCGGCGTCGGGGTGTCCTACAATGAGCAGTTCTTC. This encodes CASGVGVSYNEQFF.

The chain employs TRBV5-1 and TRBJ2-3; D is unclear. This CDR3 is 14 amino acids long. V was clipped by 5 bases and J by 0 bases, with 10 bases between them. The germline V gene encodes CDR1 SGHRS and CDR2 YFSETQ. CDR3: CASSWVGSTDTQYF. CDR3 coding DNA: TGCGCCAGCAGTTGGGTCGGGAGCACAGATACGCAGTATTTT.

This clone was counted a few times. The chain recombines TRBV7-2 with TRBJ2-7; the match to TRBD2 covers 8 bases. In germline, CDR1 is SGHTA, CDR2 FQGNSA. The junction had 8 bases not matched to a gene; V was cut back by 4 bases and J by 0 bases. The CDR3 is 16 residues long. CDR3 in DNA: TGTGCCAGCAGCTCCGAAACTAGCGGTATCTCCTACGAGCAGTACTTC. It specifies CASSSETSGISYEQYF. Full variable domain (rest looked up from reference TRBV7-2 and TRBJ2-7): GAGVSQSPSNKVTEKGKDVELRCDPISGHTALYWYRQSLGQGLEFLIYFQGNSAPDKSGLPSDRFSAERTGGSVSTLTIQRTQQEDSAVYLCASSSETSGISYEQYFGPGTRLTVT.

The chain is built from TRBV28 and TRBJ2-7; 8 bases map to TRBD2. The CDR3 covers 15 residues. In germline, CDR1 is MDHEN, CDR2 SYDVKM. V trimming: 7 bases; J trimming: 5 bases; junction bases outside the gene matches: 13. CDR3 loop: CASNILERETDEQYF. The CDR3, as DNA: TGTGCCAGCAACATTCTAGAGCGGGAGACCGACGAGCAGTACTTC.

CDR3 sequence: CASSGGQGGNQPQHF. CDR3 in DNA: TGTGCCAGCAGCGGGGGACAGGGTGGCAATCAGCCCCAGCATTTT. This chain uses TRBV7-9 with TRBJ1-5, with 9 bases identical to TRBD1. V was clipped by 5 bases and J by 2 bases; unmatched bases: 4. Per the germline V gene, CDR1 is SEHNR and CDR2 is FQNEAQ (reference sequence). This CDR3 is 15 amino acids long.

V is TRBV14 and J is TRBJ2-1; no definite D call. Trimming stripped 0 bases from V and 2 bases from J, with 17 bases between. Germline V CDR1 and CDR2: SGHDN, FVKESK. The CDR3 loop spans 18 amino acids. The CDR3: CASSQEVSPNPTYNEQFF. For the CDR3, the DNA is TGTGCCAGCAGCCAAGAAGTTAGCCCCAACCCCACCTACAATGAGCAGTTCTTC.

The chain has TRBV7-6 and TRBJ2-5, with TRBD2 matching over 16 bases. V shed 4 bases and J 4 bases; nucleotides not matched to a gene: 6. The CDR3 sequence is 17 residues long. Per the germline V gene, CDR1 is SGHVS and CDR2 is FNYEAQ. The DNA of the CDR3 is TGTGCCAGCAGCTCGGGACTAGCGGGGGGGCGGGGAGAGACCCAGTACTTC. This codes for CASSSGLAGGRGETQYF.